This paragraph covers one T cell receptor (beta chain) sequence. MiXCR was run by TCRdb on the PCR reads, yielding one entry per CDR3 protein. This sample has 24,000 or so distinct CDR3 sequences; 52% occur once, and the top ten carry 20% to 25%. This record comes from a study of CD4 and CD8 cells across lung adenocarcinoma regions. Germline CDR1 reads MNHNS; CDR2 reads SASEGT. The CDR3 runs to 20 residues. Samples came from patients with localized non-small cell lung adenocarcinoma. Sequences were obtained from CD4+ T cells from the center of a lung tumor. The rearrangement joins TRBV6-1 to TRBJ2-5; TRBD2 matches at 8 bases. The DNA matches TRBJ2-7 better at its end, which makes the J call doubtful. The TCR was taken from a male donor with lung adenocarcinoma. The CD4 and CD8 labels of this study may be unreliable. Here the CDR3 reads CASSDERGGGGGEVRYEQYF. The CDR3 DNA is TGTGCCAGCAGTGACGAACGGGGGGGGGGGGGGGGCGAGGTTCGCTACGAGCAGTACTTC.